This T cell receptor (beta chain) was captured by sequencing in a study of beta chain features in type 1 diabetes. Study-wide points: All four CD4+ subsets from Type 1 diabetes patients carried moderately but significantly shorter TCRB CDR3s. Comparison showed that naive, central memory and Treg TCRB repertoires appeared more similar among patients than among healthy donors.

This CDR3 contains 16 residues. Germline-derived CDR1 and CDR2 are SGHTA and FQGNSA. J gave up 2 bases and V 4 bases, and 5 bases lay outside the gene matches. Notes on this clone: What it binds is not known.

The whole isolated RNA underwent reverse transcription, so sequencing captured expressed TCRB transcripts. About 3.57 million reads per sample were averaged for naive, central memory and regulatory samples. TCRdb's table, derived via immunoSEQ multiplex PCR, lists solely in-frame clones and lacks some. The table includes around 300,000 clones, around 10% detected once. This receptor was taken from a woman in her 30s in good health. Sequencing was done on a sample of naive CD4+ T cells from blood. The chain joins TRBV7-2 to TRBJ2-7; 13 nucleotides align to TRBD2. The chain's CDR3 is CASSWATSGRTYEQYF. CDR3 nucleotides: TGTGCCAGCAGCTGGGCGACTAGCGGGAGGACCTACGAGCAGTACTTC. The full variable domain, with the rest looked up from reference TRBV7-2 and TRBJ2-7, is GAGVSQSPSNKVTEKGKDVELRCDPISGHTALYWYRQSLGQGLEFLIYFQGNSAPDKSGLPSDRFSAERTGGSVSTLTIQRTQQEDSAVYLCASSWATSGRTYEQYFGPGTRLTVT.